This passage covers 9 T cell receptor beta chains from one sample sequenced in a study of blood T cell repertoires in COVID-19. Sequencing was performed with immunoSEQ multiplex PCR; in TCRdb, only in-frame clones are kept and a portion is missing. The sample includes hundreds of thousands of clones, approximately 90% of them seen just once. The source material was peripheral blood. The receptors here all came from a woman aged 45-65 years who had recovered from COVID-19.

The V gene is TRBV7-2, the J gene TRBJ1-1; perhaps TRBD1 as D (6 bases). CDR3 length: 14 amino acids. Trimming pared 3 bases from V and 1 base from J, leaving 9 bases between. The germline gives CDR1 SGHTA, CDR2 FQGNSA. The CDR3 loop is CASSFSQGNTEAFF. CDR3 nucleotides: TGTGCCAGCAGCTTCTCACAGGGGAACACTGAAGCTTTCTTT.

The chain recombines TRBV7-3 with TRBJ1-1, with no clear D. Germline CDR1 and CDR2: SGHTA and FQGTGA. V lost 2 bases to trimming and J lost 1 base, with 5 bases between them. The CDR3 extends over 13 amino acids. The CDR3 sequence is CASSLFKNTEAFF. The CDR3 coding sequence is TGTGCCAGCAGCTTATTTAAGAACACTGAAGCTTTCTTT.

The chain employs TRBV11-2 and TRBJ2-7; no definite D call. Germline CDR1 reads SGHAT; CDR2 reads FQNNGV. V dropped 5 bases and J dropped 2 bases, with 7 bases sitting between them. The CDR3 totals 12 residues. The CDR3 nucleotides are TGTGCCAGCAGCCCATTTGCCTACGAGCAGTACTTC. Translating it yields CASSPFAYEQYF.

The CDR3 coding sequence is TGCGCCAGCAGTCTACAGGGTGCAGGAAATGAAAAACTGTTTTTT. This gives the protein CASSLQGAGNEKLFF. The chain carries TRBV5-1 and TRBJ1-4; D is possibly TRBD1 (6 bases). Trimming shortened V by 5 bases and J by 5 bases, and 16 bases separated the two germline ends. Germline loops: CDR1 SGHRS, CDR2 YFSETQ. The length of the CDR3 is 15 residues.

This chain connects TRBV5-4 to TRBJ2-3, with 9 bases fitting TRBD1. V shed 4 bases, J shed 3 bases, and the junction held 6 bases outside the gene matches. In germline, CDR1 is SGHNT, CDR2 YYREEE (reference sequence). The CDR3 is made up of 15 amino acids. The DNA for the CDR3 is TGTGCCAGCAGCAGGGGACAGGGAAGGACAGATACGCAGTATTTT. The encoded protein is CASSRGQGRTDTQYF.

The chain uses TRBV6-5 and TRBJ1-4, with TRBD1 as a possible D gene (5 bases). V lost 8 bases and J lost 0, with 10 bases in between. CDR1 and CDR2 (germline): MNHEY, SVGAGI. This CDR3 has 14 residues. The CDR3 DNA is TGTGCCAGCCGACAAGGGGCAACTAATGAAAAACTGTTTTTT. This translates into CASRQGATNEKLFF.

V is TRBV6-5 and J is TRBJ1-1; D call uncertain. In germline, CDR1 is MNHEY, CDR2 SVGAGI. CDR3 length equals 15 residues. V was shortened by 5 bases and J by 1 base, with 14 bases between the two germline ends. The DNA for the CDR3 is TGTGCCAGCAGTACCCCTCCCGGGAAGAACACTGAAGCTTTCTTT. Translated, it gives CASSTPPGKNTEAFF.

The genes are TRBV11-1 and TRBJ1-2, with 9 bases identical to TRBD1. Germline V gene lookup returns CDR1 SGHAT and CDR2 FQDESV (reference sequence). V was pared by 5 bases and J by 8 bases, with 15 bases of the junction left unmatched. The CDR3 contains 16 residues. CDR3 amino acids: CASSPGTGYEEAGYTF. Here the CDR3 DNA reads TGTGCCAGCAGCCCTGGGACAGGGTACGAGGAAGCGGGCTACACCTTC.

V usage is TRBV15 and J usage is TRBJ1-2; 7 nucleotides agree with TRBD1. V lost 0 bases, J lost 2 bases, and 9 bases stayed unmatched. Germline-derived CDR1 and CDR2 are LNHNV and YYDKDF (reference sequence). CDR3 size: 17 residues. CDR3 region: CATSRDHRPDRNYGYTF. The DNA for the CDR3 is TGTGCCACCAGCAGAGACCACCGACCGGACAGGAACTATGGCTACACCTTC.